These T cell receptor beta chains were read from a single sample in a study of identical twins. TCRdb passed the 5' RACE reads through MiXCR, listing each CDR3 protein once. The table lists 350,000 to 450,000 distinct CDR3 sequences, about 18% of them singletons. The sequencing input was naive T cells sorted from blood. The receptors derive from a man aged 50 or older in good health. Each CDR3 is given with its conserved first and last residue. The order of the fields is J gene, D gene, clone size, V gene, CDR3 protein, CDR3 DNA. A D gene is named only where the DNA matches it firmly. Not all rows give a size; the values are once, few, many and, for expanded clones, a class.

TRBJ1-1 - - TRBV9 CASSFQTGNTEAFF TGTGCCAGCAGCTTCCAGACAGGGAACACTGAAGCTTTCTTT
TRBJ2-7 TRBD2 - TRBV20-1 CSASPRLARDEQYF TGCAGTGCTAGTCCCCGACTAGCGAGAGACGAGCAGTACTTC
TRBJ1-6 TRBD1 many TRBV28 CASIQTGRGLVDSPLHF TGTGCCAGCATCCAGACGGGGAGGGGGCTGGTGGATTCACCCCTCCACTTT
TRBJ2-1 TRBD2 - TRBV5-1 CASSLPGTTSSYNEQFF TGCGCCAGCAGCTTACCCGGGACTACCAGCTCCTACAATGAGCAGTTCTTC
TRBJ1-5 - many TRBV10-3 CASQGGDPHQPQHF TGTGCCTCCCAAGGAGGGGATCCCCATCAGCCCCAGCATTTT
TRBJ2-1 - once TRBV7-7 CASSPDGRHNEQFF TGTGCTAGCAGCCCCGATGGGAGACACAATGAGCAGTTCTTC
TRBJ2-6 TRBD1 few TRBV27 CASRMGQGLAGANVLTF TGTGCCAGCAGGATGGGACAGGGGCTGGCTGGGGCCAACGTCCTGACTTTC
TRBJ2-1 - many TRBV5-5 CASRRDTSSYNEQFF TGTGCCAGCAGACGGGACACCAGCTCCTACAATGAGCAGTTCTTC
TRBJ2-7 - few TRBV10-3 CAIRGPLSYEQYF TGTGCCATCAGAGGGCCGTTGAGCTACGAGCAGTACTTC
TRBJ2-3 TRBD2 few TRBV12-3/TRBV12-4 CASSFGLREGRDTQYF TGTGCCAGCAGTTTTGGCCTGCGGGAGGGCCGGGATACGCAGTATTTT
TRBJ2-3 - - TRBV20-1 CSARGTVTGQSTDTQYF TGCAGTGCTAGAGGGACCGTAACGGGCCAGAGCACAGATACGCAGTATTTT
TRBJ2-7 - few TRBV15 CATSREGPYEQYF TGTGCCACCAGCAGAGAGGGCCCCTACGAGCAGTACTTC
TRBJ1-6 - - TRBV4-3 CASSRAGNNSPLHF TGCGCCAGCAGCCGGGCAGGGAATAATTCACCCCTCCACTTT
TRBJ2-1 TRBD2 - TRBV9 CASSTTLAGPYNEQFF TGTGCCAGCAGCACCACCCTAGCGGGTCCTTACAATGAGCAGTTCTTC
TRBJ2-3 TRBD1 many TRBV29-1 CSGGGQTDTQYF TGCAGCGGAGGGGGCCAGACAGATACGCAGTATTTT
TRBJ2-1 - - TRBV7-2 CASSFARGGYNEQFF TGTGCCAGCAGCTTTGCCAGGGGGGGCTACAATGAGCAGTTCTTC
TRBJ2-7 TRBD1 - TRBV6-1 CASSHLGQDRYEQYF TGTGCCAGCAGTCATTTAGGACAGGACCGGTACGAGCAGTACTTC
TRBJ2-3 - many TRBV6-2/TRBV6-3 CASRPSGGGFDTQYF TGTGCCAGCAGACCGTCAGGGGGGGGGTTCGATACGCAGTATTTT
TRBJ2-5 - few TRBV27 CATYREGTQYF TGTGCCACCTACAGGGAAGGCACCCAGTACTTC
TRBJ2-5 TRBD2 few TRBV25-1 CASSEYSGEETQYF TGTGCCAGCAGTGAATACAGCGGGGAAGAGACCCAGTACTTC
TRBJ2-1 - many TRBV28 CASSLLSNNEQFF TGTGCCAGCAGTTTACTGTCCAACAATGAGCAGTTCTTC